In its sample, the clone carrying this T cell receptor beta chain was seen once. This entry is derived from a study of patients and donors after allogeneic stem cell transplantation. TCRdb reanalysed the RT-PCR reads using MiXCR and keeps one entry per CDR3 protein. The sample yields roughly 960,000 distinct CDR3 sequences, 15% to 20% seen once. The TCR sequence derives from a human donor who was either an allogeneic HSCT recipient or a stem cell or donor lymphocyte infusion donor (not recorded which). It is not recorded whose cells these are; they may come from a transplant donor. Sequencing was carried out using blood, either unsorted or a sorted T cell fraction (not recorded which).

The CDR3 is CASSATKWFF. DNA of the CDR3: TGTGCCAGTAGCGCAACGAAGTGGTTCTTC. The rearrangement joins TRBV19 to TRBJ2-1; D call uncertain. CDR3 length equals 10 residues. The V and J ends lost 6 bases and 15 bases respectively, with 12 bases between them. Germline loops: CDR1 LNHDA, CDR2 SQIVND (reference sequence).